This TCR beta chain was sequenced during a study of blood T cells in healthy people across ages. General study points: Long-lived donors had more naive CD4+ cells and higher diversity than aged donors.

Sample-barcoded 5' priming and a J-beta primer mix drove a second PCR of roughly 6 to 12 cycles. Samples each returned at least 3 million CDR3-containing paired-end reads. A single record per CDR3 protein comes from TCRdb applying MiXCR to the 5' RACE reads. The table records over a million distinct CDR3 sequences, about 23% of them present only once. The CDR3 length is 17 residues. V gave up 9 bases and J gave up 0 bases, with 22 bases separating them. CDR1 MNHEY and CDR2 SVGEGT come from the germline V gene. Note on this clonotype: The antigen is not known.

The sample was also reused in another study, on T cells of mothers and their children. That work adds: Related pairs of mothers and children showed slightly higher, non-significant overlap versus unrelated pairs.

Sample: blood. The chain has TRBV6-2 or TRBV6-3 and TRBJ2-3; a weak D match, TRBD2 (5 bases). The receptor was isolated from a girl aged 2 to 10 in good health. CDR3 region: CARPIRGPLTSTDTQYF. The CDR3, as DNA: TGTGCCAGACCGATTCGAGGGCCCCTAACAAGCACAGATACGCAGTATTTT.